This T cell receptor beta chain was found in a study of low-dose radiotherapy and immunotherapy resistance in tumors. Study at large: Cohort 1 was treated with 0.5 Gy per fraction at 2-week intervals, amounting to 6.5 Gy overall. It was every two weeks, one day before radiation and immunotherapy, that intravenous cyclophosphamide 200 mg/m2 was given. Each patient took aspirin at a dose of 300 mg by mouth once daily over the course of four cycles, with dosing beginning on cycle 1 day 1.

With TRAV- and TRBV-specific primers, first-strand cDNA was made, covering the alpha and beta chains. Over roughly 19 PCR cycles, TCRs were amplified from a constant-region primer and V-primer adapter. MiXCR, applied by TCRdb to the reads, yields one record per CDR3 protein. The sample records tens of thousands of distinct CDR3 sequences, 18% being singletons. V was shortened by 0 bases and J by 1 base, with 16 bases between the two germline ends. CDR1 and CDR2 (germline): MNHEY, SMNVEV (reference sequence). This CDR3 contains 19 residues. Time point of the sample: before trial treatment. As a condition of eligibility, patients had advanced solid tumors lacking tumor-infiltrating lymphocytes. This clonotype was counted only a few times.

The rearrangement joins TRBV27 to TRBJ1-6; possible D gene TRBD1, 5 bases. This TCR was sampled from a male donor with prostate cancer. The starting material was PBMCs, obtained before treatment. The DNA for the CDR3 is TGTGCCAGCAGTTTATCACTGACGGTGGGGGTATCCTATAATTCACCCCTCCACTTT. This codes for CASSLSLTVGVSYNSPLHF.